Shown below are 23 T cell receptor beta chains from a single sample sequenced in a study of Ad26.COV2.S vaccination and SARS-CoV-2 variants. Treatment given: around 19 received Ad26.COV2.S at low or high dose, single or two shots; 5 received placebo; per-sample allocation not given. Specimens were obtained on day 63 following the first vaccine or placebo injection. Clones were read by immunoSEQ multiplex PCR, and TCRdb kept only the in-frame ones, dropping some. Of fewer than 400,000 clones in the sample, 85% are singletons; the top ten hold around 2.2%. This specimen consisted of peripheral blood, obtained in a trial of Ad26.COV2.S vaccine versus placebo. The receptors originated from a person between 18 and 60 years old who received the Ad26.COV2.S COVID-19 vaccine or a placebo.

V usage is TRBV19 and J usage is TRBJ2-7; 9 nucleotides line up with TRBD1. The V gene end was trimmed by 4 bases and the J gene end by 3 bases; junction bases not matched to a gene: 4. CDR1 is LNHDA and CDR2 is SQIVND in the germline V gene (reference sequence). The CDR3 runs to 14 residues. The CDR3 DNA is TGTGCCAGTAGTACCGGGACAGGGAGCTACGAGCAGTACTTC. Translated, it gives CASSTGTGSYEQYF.

This chain's CDR3 is CASSLDPRVGYTF. Here the CDR3 DNA reads TGTGCCAGCAGTTTAGATCCCCGGGTTGGCTACACCTTC. This chain uses TRBV12-3 or TRBV12-4 with TRBJ1-2; D unclear. V gave up 1 base and J gave up 7 bases, with 10 bases separating them. CDR3 length: 13 residues.

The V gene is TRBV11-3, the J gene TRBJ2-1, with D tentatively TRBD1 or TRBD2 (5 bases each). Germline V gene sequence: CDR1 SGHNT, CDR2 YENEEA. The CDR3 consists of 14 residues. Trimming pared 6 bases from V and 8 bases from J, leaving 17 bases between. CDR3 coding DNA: TGTGCCAGCAGAAGGGACCCTCGTGGGGATGAGCAGTTCTTC. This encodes CASRRDPRGDEQFF. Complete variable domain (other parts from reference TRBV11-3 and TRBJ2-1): EAGVVQSPRYKIIEKKQPVAFWCNPISGHNTLYWYLQNLGQGPELLIRYENEEAVDDSQLPKDRFSAERLKGVDSTLKIQPAELGDSAVYLCASRRDPRGDEQFFGPGTRLTVL.

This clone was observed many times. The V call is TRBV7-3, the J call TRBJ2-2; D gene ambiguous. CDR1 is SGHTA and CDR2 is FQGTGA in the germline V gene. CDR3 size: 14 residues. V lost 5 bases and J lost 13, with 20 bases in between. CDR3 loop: CASSPGPMIGGLFF. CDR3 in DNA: TGTGCCAGCAGCCCCGGACCCATGATTGGTGGGCTGTTTTTT.

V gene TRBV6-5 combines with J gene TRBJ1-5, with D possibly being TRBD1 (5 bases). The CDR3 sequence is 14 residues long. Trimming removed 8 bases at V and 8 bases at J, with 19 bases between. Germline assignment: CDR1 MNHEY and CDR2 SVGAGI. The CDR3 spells CASWQGGGIKPQHF. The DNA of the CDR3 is TGTGCCAGCTGGCAGGGTGGGGGAATCAAGCCCCAGCATTTT.

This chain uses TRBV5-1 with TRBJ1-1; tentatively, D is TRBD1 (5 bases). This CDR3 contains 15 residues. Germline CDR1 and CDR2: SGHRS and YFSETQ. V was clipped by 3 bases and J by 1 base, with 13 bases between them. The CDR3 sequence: CASSWDSGRNTEAFF. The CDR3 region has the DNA TGCGCCAGCAGCTGGGACTCGGGTAGGAACACTGAAGCTTTCTTT.

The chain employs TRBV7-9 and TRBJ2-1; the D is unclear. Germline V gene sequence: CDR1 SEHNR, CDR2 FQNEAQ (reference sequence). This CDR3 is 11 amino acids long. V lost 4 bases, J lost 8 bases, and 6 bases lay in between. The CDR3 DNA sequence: TGTGCCAGCAGCTCCTCCTATGAGCAGTTCTTC. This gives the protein CASSSSYEQFF.

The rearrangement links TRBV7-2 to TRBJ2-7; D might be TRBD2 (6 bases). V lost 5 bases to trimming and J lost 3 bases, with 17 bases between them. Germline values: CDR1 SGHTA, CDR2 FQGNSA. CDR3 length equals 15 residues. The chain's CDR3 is CASSPIGDWLYEQYF. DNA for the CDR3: TGTGCCAGCAGCCCTATCGGGGACTGGCTCTACGAGCAGTACTTC. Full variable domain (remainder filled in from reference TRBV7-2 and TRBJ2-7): GAGVSQSPSNKVTEKGKDVELRCDPISGHTALYWYRQSLGQGLEFLIYFQGNSAPDKSGLPSDRFSAERTGGSVSTLTIQRTQQEDSAVYLCASSPIGDWLYEQYFGPGTRLTVT.

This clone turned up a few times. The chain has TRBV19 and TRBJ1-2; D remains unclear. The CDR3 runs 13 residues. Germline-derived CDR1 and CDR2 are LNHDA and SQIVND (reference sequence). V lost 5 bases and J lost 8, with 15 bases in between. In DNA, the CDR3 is TGTGCCAGTAGTTTACGGGAGCGTGGAGGCTACACCTTC. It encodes CASSLRERGGYTF.

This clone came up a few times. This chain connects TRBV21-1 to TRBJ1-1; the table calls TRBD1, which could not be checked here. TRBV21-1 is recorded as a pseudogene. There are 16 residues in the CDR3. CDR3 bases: TGTGCCAGCAGCAAGATGTTGAACAAATCGAACACTGAAGCTTTCTTT. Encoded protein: CASSKMLNKSNTEAFF.

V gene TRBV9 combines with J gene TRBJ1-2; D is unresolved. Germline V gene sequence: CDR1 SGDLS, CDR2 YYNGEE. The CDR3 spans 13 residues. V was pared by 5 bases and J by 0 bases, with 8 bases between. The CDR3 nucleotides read TGTGCCAGCAGGCAACACTCTAACTATGGCTACACCTTC. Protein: CASRQHSNYGYTF.

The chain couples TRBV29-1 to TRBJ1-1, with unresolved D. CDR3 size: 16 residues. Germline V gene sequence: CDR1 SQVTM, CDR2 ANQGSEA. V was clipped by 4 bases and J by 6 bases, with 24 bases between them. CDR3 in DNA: TGCAGCGTTGGCGGAGACGAAGGGAGACCTAGCCCTGAAGCTTTCTTT. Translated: CSVGGDEGRPSPEAFF.

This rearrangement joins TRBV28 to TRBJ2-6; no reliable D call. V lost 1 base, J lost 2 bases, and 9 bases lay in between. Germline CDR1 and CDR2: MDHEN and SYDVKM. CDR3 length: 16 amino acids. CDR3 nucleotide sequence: TGTGCCAGCAGTTTATTGGGAAACACTGGGGCCAACGTCCTGACTTTC. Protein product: CASSLLGNTGANVLTF.

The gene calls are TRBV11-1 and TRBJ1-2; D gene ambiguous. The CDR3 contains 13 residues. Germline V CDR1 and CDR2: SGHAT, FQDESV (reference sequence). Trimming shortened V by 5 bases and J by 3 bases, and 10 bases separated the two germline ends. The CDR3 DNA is TGTGCCAGCAGCCCAGACACGGACTATGGCTACACCTTC. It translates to CASSPDTDYGYTF.

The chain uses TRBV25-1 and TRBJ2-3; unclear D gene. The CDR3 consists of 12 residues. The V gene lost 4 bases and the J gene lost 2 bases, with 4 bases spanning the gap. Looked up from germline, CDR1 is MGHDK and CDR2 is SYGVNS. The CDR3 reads CASSATTDTQYF. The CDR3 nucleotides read TGTGCCAGCAGTGCTACCACAGATACGCAGTATTTT.

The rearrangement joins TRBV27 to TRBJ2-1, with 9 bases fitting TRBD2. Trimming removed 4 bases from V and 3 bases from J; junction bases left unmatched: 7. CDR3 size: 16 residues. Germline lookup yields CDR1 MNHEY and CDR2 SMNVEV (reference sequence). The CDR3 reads CASSSYSGGHYNEQFF. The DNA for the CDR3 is TGTGCCAGCAGTTCTTATAGCGGGGGCCACTACAATGAGCAGTTCTTC.

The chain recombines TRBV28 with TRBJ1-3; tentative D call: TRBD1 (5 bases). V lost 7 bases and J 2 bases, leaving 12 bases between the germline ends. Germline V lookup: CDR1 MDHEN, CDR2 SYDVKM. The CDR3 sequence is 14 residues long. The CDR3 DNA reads TGTGCCAGCACCCCTCTGGGGGCTGGAAACACCATATATTTT. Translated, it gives CASTPLGAGNTIYF.

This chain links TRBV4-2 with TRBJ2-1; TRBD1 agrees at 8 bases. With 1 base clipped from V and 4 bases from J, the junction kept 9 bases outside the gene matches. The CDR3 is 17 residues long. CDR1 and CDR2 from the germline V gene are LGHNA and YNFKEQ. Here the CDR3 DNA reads TGTGCCAGCAGCCAAGCAGGGGGCACAACGCTTTACAATGAGCAGTTCTTC. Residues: CASSQAGGTTLYNEQFF.

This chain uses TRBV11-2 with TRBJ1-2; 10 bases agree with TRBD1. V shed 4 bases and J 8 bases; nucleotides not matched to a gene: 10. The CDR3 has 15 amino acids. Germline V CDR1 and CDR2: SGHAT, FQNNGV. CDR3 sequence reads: CASSSSRRDRGGYTF. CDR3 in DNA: TGTGCCAGCAGCTCGAGCCGCCGGGACAGGGGCGGCTACACCTTC.

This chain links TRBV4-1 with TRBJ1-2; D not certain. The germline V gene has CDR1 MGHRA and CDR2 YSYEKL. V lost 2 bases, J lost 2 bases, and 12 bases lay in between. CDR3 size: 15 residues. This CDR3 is CASSQSSLVNYGYTF. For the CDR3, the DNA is TGCGCCAGCAGCCAATCCTCCCTAGTAAACTATGGCTACACCTTC.

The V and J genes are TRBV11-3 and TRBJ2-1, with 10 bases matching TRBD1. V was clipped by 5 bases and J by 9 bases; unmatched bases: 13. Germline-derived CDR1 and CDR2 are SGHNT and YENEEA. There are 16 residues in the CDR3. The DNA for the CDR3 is TGTGCCAGCAGCAACCGGGACAGGGGACCTACAGGTGAGCAGTTCTTC. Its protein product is CASSNRDRGPTGEQFF.

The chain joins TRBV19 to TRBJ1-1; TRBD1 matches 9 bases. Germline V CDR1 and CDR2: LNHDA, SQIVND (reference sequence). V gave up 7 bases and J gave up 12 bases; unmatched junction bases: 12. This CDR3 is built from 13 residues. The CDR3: CASTGTGQGKPFF. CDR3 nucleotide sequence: TGTGCCAGTACCGGTACGGGACAGGGCAAACCTTTCTTT. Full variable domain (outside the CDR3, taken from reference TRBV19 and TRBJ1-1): DGGITQSPKYLFRKEGQNVTLSCEQNLNHDAMYWYRQDPGQGLRLIYYSQIVNDFQKGDIAEGYSVSREKKESFPLTVTSAQKNPTAFYLCASTGTGQGKPFFGQGTRLTVV.

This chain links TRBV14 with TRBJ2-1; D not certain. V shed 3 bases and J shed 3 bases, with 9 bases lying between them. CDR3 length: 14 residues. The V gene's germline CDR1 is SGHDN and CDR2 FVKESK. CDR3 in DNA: TGTGCCAGCAGCCATATCGACGGCTACAATGAGCAGTTCTTC. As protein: CASSHIDGYNEQFF.